This T cell receptor (beta chain) was sequenced in a study of T cells in Graves' hyperthyroidism and ophthalmopathy. Study as a whole: Peripheral blood was obtained at initial diagnosis, preceding any treatment.

Diagnoses were made from clinical symptoms, serum measures (thyroxine and TRAb), thyroid ultrasound and orbital computed tomography. The V and J ends lost 7 bases and 6 bases, in that order; junction bases with no gene match: 6. Germline values: CDR1 MNHEY, CDR2 SVGEGT. This CDR3 region has 13 residues. The CDR3 regions of TCR beta were amplified from RNA transcripts. A set of HTBI primers served as the primers for a first-round RT-PCR of the TCR CDR3. Using its own MiXCR run on the multiplex PCR reads, TCRdb lists one record per CDR3 protein. This table has 600,000 or so distinct CDR3 sequences, 13% to 15% appearing once. Overall study results and limits: Among clonotypes expanded in thyroid above 0.001, most were also found in blood.

This clonotype has more than one count but fewer than ten. Its specificity is not known. The sample comprised blood. V is TRBV6-2 or TRBV6-3 and J is TRBJ2-1; 7 bases match TRBD1. The receptor was derived from a woman aged 45-60 years with Graves' ophthalmopathy. CDR3 sequence (DNA): TGTGCCAGCAACCCCGACAGGGTCAATGAGCAGTTCTTC. This gives the protein CASNPDRVNEQFF.